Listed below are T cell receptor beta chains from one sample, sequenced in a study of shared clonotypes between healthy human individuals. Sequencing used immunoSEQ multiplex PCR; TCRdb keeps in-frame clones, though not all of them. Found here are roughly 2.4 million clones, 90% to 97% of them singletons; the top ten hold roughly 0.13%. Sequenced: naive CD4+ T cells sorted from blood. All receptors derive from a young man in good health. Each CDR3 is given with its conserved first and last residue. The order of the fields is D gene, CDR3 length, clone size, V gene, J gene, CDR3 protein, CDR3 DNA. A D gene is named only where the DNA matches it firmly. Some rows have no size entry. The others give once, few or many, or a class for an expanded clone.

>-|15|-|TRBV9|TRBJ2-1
CASSVAVTFNNEQFF
TGTGCCAGCAGCGTAGCGGTGACTTTTAACAATGAGCAGTTCTTC
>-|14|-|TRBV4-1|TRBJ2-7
CASSHLQGTYEQYF
TGCGCCAGCAGCCATCTCCAGGGAACCTACGAGCAGTACTTC
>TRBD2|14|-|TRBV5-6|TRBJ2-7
CASSSQRGWHEQYF
TGTGCCAGCAGCTCCCAGCGGGGGTGGCACGAGCAGTACTTC
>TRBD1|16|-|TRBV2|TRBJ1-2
CASSGGTDTLSEGYTF
TGTGCCAGCAGCGGTGGGACAGATACTCTTTCGGAAGGCTACACCTTC
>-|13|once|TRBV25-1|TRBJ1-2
CASSPGDSYGYTF
TGTGCCAGCAGTCCCGGCGACAGTTATGGCTACACCTTC
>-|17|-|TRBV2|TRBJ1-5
CASSEGLLSYSNQPQHF
TGTGCCAGCAGTGAGGGCCTACTCTCCTATAGCAATCAGCCCCAGCATTTT
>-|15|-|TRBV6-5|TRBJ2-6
CATLPPGSGANVLTF
TGTGCCACCCTCCCCCCGGGGTCCGGGGCCAACGTCCTGACTTTC
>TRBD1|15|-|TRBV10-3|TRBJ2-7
CAISESRTGTYEQYF
TGTGCCATCAGTGAAAGTAGGACAGGGACCTACGAGCAGTACTTC
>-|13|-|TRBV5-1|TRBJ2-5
CASSPRTEETQYF
TGCGCCAGCAGCCCCAGGACAGAAGAGACCCAGTACTTC
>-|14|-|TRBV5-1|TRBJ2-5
CASSPQSQGETQYF
TGCGCCAGCAGCCCCCAAAGCCAGGGGGAGACCCAGTACTTC
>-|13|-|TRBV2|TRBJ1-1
CASCNDLNTEAFF
TGTGCCAGCTGTAACGATTTGAACACTGAAGCTTTCTTT
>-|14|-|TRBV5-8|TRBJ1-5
CASSSFVPNQPQHF
TGTGCCAGCAGCTCATTCGTACCGAATCAGCCCCAGCATTTT
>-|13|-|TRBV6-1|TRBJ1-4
CASSEAQGEKLFF
TGTGCCAGCAGTGAAGCCCAGGGCGAAAAACTGTTTTTT
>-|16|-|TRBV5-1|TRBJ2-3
CASSGFVGASTDTQYF
TGCGCCAGCAGCGGTTTCGTGGGGGCTAGCACAGATACGCAGTATTTT
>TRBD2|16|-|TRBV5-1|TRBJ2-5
CASSPVGGGPAETQYF
TGCGCCAGCAGCCCCGTGGGGGGAGGGCCGGCAGAGACCCAGTACTTC
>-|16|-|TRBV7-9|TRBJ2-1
CASSLEVGASYNEQFF
TGTGCCAGCAGCTTAGAGGTGGGGGCTTCCTACAATGAGCAGTTCTTC
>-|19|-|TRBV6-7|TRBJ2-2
CASSYRIGLVDSLTGELFF
TGTGCCAGCAGTTACCGTATCGGGCTAGTTGATAGCTTGACCGGGGAGCTGTTTTTT
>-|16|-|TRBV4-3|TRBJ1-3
CASSQDYGVAANTIYF
TGCGCCAGCAGCCAAGATTACGGGGTAGCCGCAAACACCATATATTTT
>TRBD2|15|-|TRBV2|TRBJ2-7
CASRTQTSGSYEQYF
TGTGCCAGCAGAACTCAGACTAGCGGCTCCTACGAGCAGTACTTC
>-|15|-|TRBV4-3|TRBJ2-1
CASSQENRVYNEQFF
TGCGCCAGCAGCCAAGAGAACAGGGTTTACAATGAGCAGTTCTTC
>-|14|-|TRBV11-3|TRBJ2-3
CASSLGSSTDTQYF
TGTGCCAGCAGCTTAGGCTCAAGCACAGATACGCAGTATTTT
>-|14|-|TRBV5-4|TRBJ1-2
CASSLDGRDYGYTF
TGTGCCAGCAGCTTGGATGGGCGCGACTATGGCTACACCTTC
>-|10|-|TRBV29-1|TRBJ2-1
CSAGYNEQFF
TGCAGCGCAGGGTACAATGAGCAGTTCTTC
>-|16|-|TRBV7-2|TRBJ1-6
CARGPGGAAGGSPLHF
TGTGCCCGGGGGCCCGGAGGGGCAGCGGGTGGTTCACCCCTCCACTTT
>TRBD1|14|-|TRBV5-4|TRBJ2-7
CASSETGGGNEQYF
TGTGCCAGCAGCGAGACAGGGGGAGGAAACGAGCAGTACTTC
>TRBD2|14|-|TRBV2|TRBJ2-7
CASRGLAGIHEQYF
TGTGCCAGCAGGGGACTAGCGGGTATCCACGAGCAGTACTTC
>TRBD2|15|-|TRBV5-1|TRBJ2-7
CASSFRAGGSYEQYF
TGCGCCAGCAGCTTCAGAGCGGGAGGGTCTTACGAGCAGTACTTC
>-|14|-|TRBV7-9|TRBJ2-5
CASSLSEIQETQYF
TGTGCCAGCAGCTTATCAGAAATCCAAGAGACCCAGTACTTC
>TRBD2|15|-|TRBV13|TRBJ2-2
CASSLRTSLAGELFF
TGTGCCAGCAGTTTACGGACTAGCCTCGCCGGGGAGCTGTTTTTT
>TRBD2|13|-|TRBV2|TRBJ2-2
CVSSEAGSGELFF
TGTGTCAGCAGTGAAGCGGGGAGCGGGGAGCTGTTTTTT
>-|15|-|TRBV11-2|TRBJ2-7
CASSLFPGTAGEQYF
TGTGCCAGCAGCTTATTCCCCGGGACGGCGGGCGAGCAGTACTTC
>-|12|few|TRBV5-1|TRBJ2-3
CASSLDPDTQYF
TGCGCCAGCAGCTTGGATCCAGATACGCAGTATTTT
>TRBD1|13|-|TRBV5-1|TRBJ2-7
CASSGGQAPEQYF
TGCGCCAGCAGCGGGGGACAGGCCCCGGAGCAGTACTTC
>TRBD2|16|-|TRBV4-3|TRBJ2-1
CASSQGSSGTYNEQFF
TGCGCCAGCAGCCAAGGCTCTAGCGGGACCTACAATGAGCAGTTCTTC
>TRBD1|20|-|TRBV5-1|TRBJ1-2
CASSAGDLLGGTGDYYGYTF
TGCGCCAGCAGCGCCGGGGACCTCCTGGGCGGGACAGGGGACTACTATGGCTACACCTTC
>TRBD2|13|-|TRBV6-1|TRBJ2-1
CAISGRSYNEQFF
TGTGCCATAAGCGGGAGGTCCTACAATGAGCAGTTCTTC
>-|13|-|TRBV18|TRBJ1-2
CASSPGGTNGYTF
TGTGCCAGCTCACCAGGAGGGACGAATGGCTACACCTTC
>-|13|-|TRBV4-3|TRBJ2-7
CASSQEVGYEQYF
TGCGCCAGCAGCCAAGAAGTTGGCTACGAGCAGTACTTC
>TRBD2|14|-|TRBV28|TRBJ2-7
CASSTVGGTYEQYF
TGTGCCAGCAGTACAGTGGGGGGGACGTACGAGCAGTACTTC
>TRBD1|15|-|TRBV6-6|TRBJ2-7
CASSYSRDSTYEQYF
TGTGCCAGCAGTTACTCCCGGGACAGCACCTACGAGCAGTACTTC
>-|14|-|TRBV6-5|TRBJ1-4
CASSYGLANEKLFF
TGTGCCAGCAGTTACGGGTTAGCTAATGAAAAACTGTTTTTT
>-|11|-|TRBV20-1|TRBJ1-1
CSARDGRGAFF
TGCAGTGCTAGAGACGGCCGAGGGGCTTTCTTT
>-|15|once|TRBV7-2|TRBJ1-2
CASSPSASETYGYTF
TGTGCCAGCAGCCCCTCTGCTTCTGAGACTTATGGCTACACCTTC
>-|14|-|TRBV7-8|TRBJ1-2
CASSLALRNYGYTF
TGTGCCAGCAGCTTAGCCCTCAGGAACTATGGCTACACCTTC